A single sample gave rise to the 20 T cell receptor beta chains below, sequenced in a study of T cell changes during pregnancy in multiple sclerosis. Here immunoSEQ multiplex PCR was the method, and the copy in TCRdb shows in-frame clones only, minus some. The sample includes about 67,000 clones, approximately 90% of them seen just once. This specimen was peripheral blood, taken in the second trimester of pregnancy. The receptor set was obtained from a female donor with multiple sclerosis, enrolled in a pregnancy study.

CDR3 sequence (DNA): TGCAGCGACGGGGGACAGGGAGTTCATGGCTACACCTTC. Translating gives CSDGGQGVHGYTF. The rearrangement uses TRBV29-1 and TRBJ1-2, with 9 bases that match TRBD1. J was trimmed by 6 bases and V by 7 bases; bases with no gene match: 9. CDR1 and CDR2 from the germline V gene are SQVTM and ANQGSEA. CDR3 length: 13 residues.

The chain is built from TRBV9 and TRBJ2-7; D may be TRBD1 (6 bases). The CDR3 is 16 residues long. Trimming shortened V by 0 bases and J by 3 bases, and 16 bases separated the two germline ends. Germline V gene sequence: CDR1 SGDLS, CDR2 YYNGEE. CDR3 bases: TGTGCCAGCAGCGTAGGGGGGCAGGGCAACCTCTACGAGCAGTACTTC. It is translated as CASSVGGQGNLYEQYF.

The chain joins TRBV7-9 to TRBJ1-1; D remains ambiguous. Deletions cut 1 base from V and 5 bases from J, with 8 bases between. CDR1 is SEHNR, CDR2 FQNEAQ, per germline (reference sequence). CDR3 length equals 13 residues. CDR3 residues: CASSLVEDTEAFF. Written as DNA, the CDR3 is TGTGCCAGCAGCTTAGTTGAGGATACTGAAGCTTTCTTT.

This rearrangement joins TRBV14 to TRBJ1-1; possibly TRBD1 for D (6 bases). CDR1 and CDR2 from the germline V gene are SGHDN and FVKESK. This CDR3 is 17 amino acids long. V was clipped by 2 bases and J by 11 bases, with 27 bases between them. The CDR3 here is CASSQPKLRGPRVKAFF. The DNA of the CDR3 is TGTGCCAGCAGCCAACCCAAACTCAGGGGCCCCAGGGTCAAGGCTTTCTTT.

This chain links TRBV28 with TRBJ2-1, with 8 bases matching TRBD1. CDR1 MDHEN and CDR2 SYDVKM come from the germline V gene. CDR3 length equals 18 residues. Trimming at V came to 4 bases and at J to 4 bases, leaving 15 bases not matched to a gene. The DNA of the CDR3 is TGTGCCAGCAGTTCAAACGACAGGGGCTTTTCAGGTTACAATGAGCAGTTCTTC. It translates to CASSSNDRGFSGYNEQFF.

The genes are TRBV7-2 and TRBJ2-1, with TRBD2 matching over 8 bases. Germline loops: CDR1 SGHTA, CDR2 FQGNSA. The trim removed 3 bases at V and 12 bases at J, leaving 13 bases unmatched. This CDR3 is 15 amino acids long. DNA of the CDR3: TGTGCCAGCAGCTTCCCGGGACTAGGTGGGGGGGGGCAGTTCTTC. This sequence encodes CASSFPGLGGGGQFF.

This CDR3 reads CASSQEDRGPYNEQFF. The DNA for the CDR3 is TGTGCCAGCAGCCAAGAGGACAGGGGGCCCTACAATGAGCAGTTCTTC. The chain has TRBV4-2 and TRBJ2-1; 11 bases map to TRBD1. The V and J ends lost 0 bases and 2 bases, in that order; junction bases with no gene match: 0. In germline, CDR1 is LGHNA, CDR2 YNFKEQ. The CDR3 loop spans 16 amino acids.

This clone was counted at least ten times. The chain employs TRBV18 and TRBJ2-7, with D hard to call. The germline gives CDR1 KGHSH, CDR2 LQKENI. CDR3 size: 13 residues. Trimming cost V 5 bases and J 6 bases, with 14 bases left between them. The CDR3 DNA is TGTGCCAGCTCAACCGGAAGACTCGGCGAGCAGTACTTC. Translation: CASSTGRLGEQYF.

The chain employs TRBV10-3 and TRBJ1-6, with TRBD1 identical over 8 bases. This CDR3 is 14 amino acids long. The germline V gene encodes CDR1 ENHRY and CDR2 SYGVKD. V shed 6 bases, J shed 7 bases, and the junction held 5 bases outside the gene matches. In DNA form, the CDR3 reads TGTGCCATCAGCAACGACAGGGGCAATTCACCCCTCCACTTT. It codes for CAISNDRGNSPLHF.

CDR3 loop: CASSLVGLAGINEQFF. In nucleotides, the CDR3 is TGTGCCAGCAGCTTAGTGGGACTAGCGGGAATCAATGAGCAGTTCTTC. The chain is built from TRBV11-3 and TRBJ2-1, with 13 nucleotides matching TRBD2. The ends lost 1 base at V and 6 bases at J; junction bases unmatched: 3. CDR1 is SGHNT, CDR2 YENEEA, per germline. CDR3 length: 16 amino acids.

This chain links TRBV9 with TRBJ2-3; 14 bases agree with TRBD2. Germline CDR1 reads SGDLS; CDR2 reads YYNGEE. The CDR3 has 18 residues. The V and J ends lost 3 bases and 2 bases, in that order; junction bases with no gene match: 8. CDR3 sequence: CASSARLAGGHPTDTQYF. DNA of the CDR3: TGTGCCAGCAGCGCGAGACTAGCGGGGGGGCATCCCACAGATACGCAGTATTTT. Complete variable domain (other parts from reference TRBV9 and TRBJ2-3): DSGVTQTPKHLITATGQRVTLRCSPRSGDLSVYWYQQSLDQGLQFLIQYYNGEERAKGNILERFSAQQFPDLHSELNLSSLELGDSALYFCASSARLAGGHPTDTQYFGPGTRLTVL.

V is TRBV30 and J is TRBJ1-5, with D maybe TRBD1 (6 bases). CDR3 length equals 15 residues. Per germline, CDR1 GTSNPN and CDR2 SVGIG (reference sequence). The V end was cut by 1 base, the J end by 6 bases, with 16 bases between. The CDR3 loop is CAWSDPGVRVQPQHF. CDR3 bases: TGTGCCTGGAGTGATCCAGGGGTAAGGGTTCAGCCCCAGCATTTT.

The rearrangement uses TRBV18 and TRBJ2-5; 9 bases are a match to TRBD2. The CDR3 has 15 amino acids. Germline V gives CDR1 KGHSH, CDR2 LQKENI. The J segment lost 3 bases and the V segment lost 2 bases, leaving 4 bases of the junction unmatched. DNA of the CDR3: TGTGCCAGCTCACCAATCGCTAGCGGGGAAGAGACCCAGTACTTC. This gives the protein CASSPIASGEETQYF.

The V call is TRBV5-1, the J call TRBJ2-2, with TRBD2 matching over 8 bases. Unmatched junction bases numbered 10, after V lost 3 bases and J lost 0 bases. This CDR3 spans 18 amino acids. Germline values: CDR1 SGHRS, CDR2 YFSETQ. This CDR3 is CASSSFHSGVPNTGELFF. CDR3 nucleotides: TGCGCCAGCAGCTCCTTTCATAGCGGGGTCCCGAACACCGGGGAGCTGTTTTTT.

The V and J genes are TRBV19 and TRBJ1-2, with D possibly matching TRBD1 (5 bases). Trimming stripped 0 bases from V and 3 bases from J, with 14 bases between. This CDR3 region has 16 residues. Germline assignment: CDR1 LNHDA and CDR2 SQIVND (reference sequence). CDR3 residues: CASSIDGQGPYYGYTF. The DNA of the CDR3 is TGTGCCAGTAGTATAGACGGGCAGGGCCCCTACTATGGCTACACCTTC. Filled out from reference TRBV19 and TRBJ1-2, the complete variable domain reads DGGITQSPKYLFRKEGQNVTLSCEQNLNHDAMYWYRQDPGQGLRLIYYSQIVNDFQKGDIAEGYSVSREKKESFPLTVTSAQKNPTAFYLCASSIDGQGPYYGYTFGSGTRLTVV.

The V call is TRBV5-1, the J call TRBJ1-4; 7 bases are a match to TRBD1. The CDR3 covers 16 residues. From germline, CDR1 is SGHRS and CDR2 YFSETQ. V shed 7 bases, J shed 0 bases, and the junction held 9 bases outside the gene matches. The CDR3 here is CASGSGQAATNEKLFF. The CDR3 region has the DNA TGCGCCAGCGGATCCGGACAGGCTGCAACTAATGAAAAACTGTTTTTT.

The chain has TRBV18 and TRBJ1-2; D possibly corresponds to TRBD1 (5 bases). The germline V and J ends were trimmed by 6 bases and 2 bases, with 10 bases remaining between them. The germline CDR1 and CDR2 sequences are KGHSH and LQKENI. The CDR3 totals 13 residues. DNA of the CDR3: TGTGCCAGCTCCCCGACAGAGAACTATGGCTACACCTTC. Translating gives CASSPTENYGYTF.

The V call is TRBV19, the J call TRBJ2-7, with 10 bases fitting TRBD1. The trim removed 3 bases at V and 3 bases at J, leaving 8 bases unmatched. This CDR3 spans 16 amino acids. The germline gives CDR1 LNHDA, CDR2 SQIVND (reference sequence). Here the CDR3 reads CASSIGLGTGDYEQYF. In DNA, the CDR3 is TGTGCCAGTAGTATTGGATTGGGGACAGGGGACTACGAGCAGTACTTC.

The chain employs TRBV11-1 and TRBJ2-3, with TRBD1 matching over 9 bases. The V gene end was trimmed by 3 bases and the J gene end by 4 bases; junction bases not matched to a gene: 2. The CDR3 runs 14 residues. Germline V gene lookup returns CDR1 SGHAT and CDR2 FQDESV (reference sequence). The CDR3 protein is CASSLDRGADTQYF. The CDR3 DNA is TGTGCCAGCAGCTTGGACAGGGGCGCAGATACGCAGTATTTT.

This chain uses TRBV27 with TRBJ1-1, with unresolved D. V gave up 2 bases and J gave up 0 bases, with 10 bases separating them. Germline-derived CDR1 and CDR2 are MNHEY and SMNVEV (reference sequence). The CDR3 length is 15 residues. The CDR3 nucleotides read TGTGCCAGCAGTTTAGGCCTTCGTATGAACACTGAAGCTTTCTTT. Residues: CASSLGLRMNTEAFF.